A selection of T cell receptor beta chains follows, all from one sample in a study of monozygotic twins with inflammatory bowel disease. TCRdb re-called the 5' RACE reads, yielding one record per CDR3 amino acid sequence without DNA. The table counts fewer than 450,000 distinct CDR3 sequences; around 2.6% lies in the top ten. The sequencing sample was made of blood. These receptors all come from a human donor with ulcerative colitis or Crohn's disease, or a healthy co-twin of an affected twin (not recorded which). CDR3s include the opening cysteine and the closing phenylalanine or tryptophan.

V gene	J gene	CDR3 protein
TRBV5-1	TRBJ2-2	CASSPGTASNTGELFF
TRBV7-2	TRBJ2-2	CASSQSGTRASGELFF
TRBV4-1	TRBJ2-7	CASSREPGQSSYEQYF
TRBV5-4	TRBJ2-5	CASSLAGGLAGARHQYF
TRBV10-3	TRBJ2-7	CAISPAGQGSALTYEQYF
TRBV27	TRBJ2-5	CASTDRGSGETQYF
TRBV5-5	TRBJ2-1	CASSLAGQLPSYNEQFF
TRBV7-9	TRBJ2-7	CASSAGTGPYEQYF
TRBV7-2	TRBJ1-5	CASSSETASPLNQPQHF
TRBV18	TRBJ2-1	CASSPQGGASYNEQFF
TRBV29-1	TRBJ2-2	CSVVTAHTGELFF
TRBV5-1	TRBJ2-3	CASSLVVSGDTDTQYF
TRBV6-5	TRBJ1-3	CASSSGGSGNTIYF
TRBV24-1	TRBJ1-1	CATSDIGGNTEAFF
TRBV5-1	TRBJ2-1	CASSSGWTSGGNNEQFF
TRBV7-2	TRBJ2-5	CASSPSSWEDQETQYF
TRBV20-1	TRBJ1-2	CSARIPSGTGGVGVRYTF
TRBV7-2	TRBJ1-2	CASSLAGAVGGYTF
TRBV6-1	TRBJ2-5	CASRVLLAGQETQYF
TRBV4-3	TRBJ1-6	CASSQVLGGNSPLHF
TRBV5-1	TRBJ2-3	CATRSGGRVTDTQYF
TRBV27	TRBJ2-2	CASSFVSRTNTGELFF
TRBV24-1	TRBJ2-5	CATSDGTSAKETQYF
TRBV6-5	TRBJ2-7	CASSYHRSAYEQYF
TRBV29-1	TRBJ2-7	CSAAESYEQYF
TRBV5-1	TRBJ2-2	CASSWDRATTGELFF
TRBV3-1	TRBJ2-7	CASSQGGGAYDQYF
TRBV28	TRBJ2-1	CASSFFGGIYNEQFF
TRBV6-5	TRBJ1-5	CASSWRQGRNQPQHF
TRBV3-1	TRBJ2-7	CASSQENRVQYF
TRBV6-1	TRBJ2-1	CASKGTAQFSSYNEQFF
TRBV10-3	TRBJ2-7	CAISQQGSYEQYF
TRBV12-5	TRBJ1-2	CASGLSGSNYGYTF
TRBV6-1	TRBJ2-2	CASSRRTVLTGELFF
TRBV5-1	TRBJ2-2	CASRVQGPNTGELFF
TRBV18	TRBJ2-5	CASSPRDRRPQETQYF
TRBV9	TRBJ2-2	CASSEGDGLRTPGSCFF
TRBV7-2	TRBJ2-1	CASSSVTLDEQFF
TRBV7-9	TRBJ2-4	CASSETGSAKNIQYF
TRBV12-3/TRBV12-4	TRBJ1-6	CASTLDRPNSPLHF
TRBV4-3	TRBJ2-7	CASSQDSQRAGGPEQYF
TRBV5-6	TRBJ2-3	CASSLFQRGVPDTQYF
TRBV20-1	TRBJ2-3	CSARPSGGPTDTQYF
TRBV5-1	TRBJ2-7	CASSLTGGASTTQQYF
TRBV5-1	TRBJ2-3	CASSLLRSTDTQYF
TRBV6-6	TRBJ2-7	CASSYYPVTDEQYF
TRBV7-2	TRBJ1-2	CASSLMGVDYYGYTF
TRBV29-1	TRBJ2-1	CSVESRWGARRNEQFF
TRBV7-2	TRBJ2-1	CASSLRQDAYNEQFF
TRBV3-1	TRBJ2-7	CASSQVLAYEQYF
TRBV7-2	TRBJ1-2	CASSSGGTGGDYTF
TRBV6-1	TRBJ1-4	CASSGTGGLEKLFF
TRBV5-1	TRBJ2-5	CASSGGAGQETQYF